Following are 32 T cell receptor beta chains from one sample sequenced in a study of response to subunit inactivated influenza vaccine. TCRdb re-called the RT-PCR reads with MiXCR, one entry per CDR3 protein. This sample carries roughly 500,000 distinct CDR3 sequences, approximately 15% of them seen once, and the ten largest clones take roughly 3.1%. The sample was CD4+ T cells sorted from PBMCs, taken 23 months after vaccination. These receptor sequences come from a man aged 45-69 years who received an inactivated influenza vaccine.

This clonotype has more than one count but fewer than ten. The chain joins TRBV28 to TRBJ2-7; 10 bases are shared with TRBD1. J was trimmed by 1 base and V by 4 bases; bases with no gene match: 4. Germline lookup yields CDR1 MDHEN and CDR2 SYDVKM. This CDR3 is built from 15 residues. The CDR3 is CASSSPGQGSYEQYF. CDR3 in DNA: TGTGCCAGCAGTTCCCCGGGACAGGGGTCCTACGAGCAGTACTTC.

In this sample, this clonotype turned up a few times. The V gene is TRBV5-6, the J gene TRBJ2-2, with a possible D match to TRBD2 (5 bases). Germline values: CDR1 SGHDT, CDR2 YYEEEE. The CDR3 sequence is 16 residues long. The ends were cut back, 6 bases at V and 8 bases at J, with 23 bases in the middle. This CDR3 is CASTLLRASRTGELFF. CDR3 DNA sequence: TGTGCCAGCACCTTATTACGGGCTAGCCGCACGGGGGAGCTGTTTTTT.

The J gene is TRBJ2-3, the V gene TRBV28; no reliable D call. The CDR3 sequence is 16 residues long. V was clipped by 3 bases and J by 0 bases, with 13 bases between them. In germline, CDR1 is MDHEN, CDR2 SYDVKM. The CDR3, as DNA: TGTGCCAGCAGTTTCGGCCAGGCAAGCAGCACAGATACGCAGTATTTT. This codes for CASSFGQASSTDTQYF.

This clonotype appeared a few times. This CDR3 reads CASSATRDTDTQYF. Written as DNA, the CDR3 is TGTGCCAGCAGCGCCACTAGAGACACAGATACGCAGTATTTT. The genes are TRBV7-2 and TRBJ2-3; tentative D call: TRBD2 (5 bases). The ends were cut back, 5 bases at V and 2 bases at J, with 11 bases in the middle. The CDR3 is 14 amino acids. Germline V CDR1 and CDR2: SGHTA, FQGNSA.

The rearrangement joins TRBV20-1 to TRBJ2-2; D may be TRBD1 or TRBD2 (6 bases each). There are 16 residues in the CDR3. Trimming pared 3 bases from V and 0 bases from J, leaving 14 bases between. The germline V gene has CDR1 DFQATT and CDR2 SNEGSKA (reference sequence). CDR3 region: CSASKGGGSNTGELFF. In nucleotides, the CDR3 is TGCAGTGCTAGTAAGGGGGGAGGATCGAACACCGGGGAGCTGTTTTTT.

This chain uses TRBV5-1 with TRBJ2-2, with D maybe TRBD1 (6 bases). CDR1 and CDR2 (germline): SGHRS, YFSETQ. The CDR3 runs to 15 residues. V was shortened by 4 bases and J by 1 base, with 11 bases between the two germline ends. CDR3 sequence: CASSTGTLNTGELFF. The CDR3 bases are TGCGCCAGCAGCACCGGGACACTGAACACCGGGGAGCTGTTTTTT.

This clonotype came up many times. At one boundary the junction diverges from the germline segment, which might be a read error. The CDR3 DNA reads as TGCGCCAGCAGCTTGGAGGGTCGGACCGGGGAGCTGTTTTTT. This codes for CASSLEGRTGELFF. The chain carries TRBV7-2 and TRBJ2-2; possibly TRBD2 for D (6 bases). This CDR3 is 14 amino acids long. Germline V CDR1 and CDR2: SGHTA, FQGNSA.

This clonotype was detected a few times. The rearrangement joins TRBV18 to TRBJ2-2, with D perhaps matching TRBD1 (5 bases). This CDR3 has 15 amino acids. The V and J ends lost 3 bases and 3 bases respectively, with 11 bases between them. CDR1 KGHSH and CDR2 LQKENI come from the germline V gene. CDR3 in amino acids: CASSPATEYTGELFF. Here the CDR3 DNA reads TGTGCCAGCTCACCCGCGACAGAGTACACCGGGGAGCTGTTTTTT.

CDR3 sequence: CSALRTGAAFF. The CDR3 nucleotides read TGCAGTGCCCTCCGGACAGGGGCGGCTTTCTTT. J is TRBJ1-1 and V is TRBV20-1, with TRBD1 identical over 9 bases. Germline V gene sequence: CDR1 DFQATT, CDR2 SNEGSKA (reference sequence). The trim removed 6 bases at V and 11 bases at J, leaving 7 bases unmatched. The CDR3 has 11 amino acids.

The chain uses TRBV7-2 and TRBJ2-4; unclear D gene. The CDR3 is made up of 11 amino acids. V lost 3 bases, J lost 8 bases, and 5 bases lay in between. The germline V gene encodes CDR1 SGHTA and CDR2 FQGNSA. Here the CDR3 DNA reads TGTGCCAGCAGCTTTGGGGACATTCAGTACTTC. This encodes CASSFGDIQYF.

This clonotype was seen more than once but under ten times. The chain uses TRBV12-3 or TRBV12-4 and TRBJ1-4, with D possibly being TRBD1 (5 bases). The V end lost 4 bases, the J end lost 3 bases, and 9 bases lay between the germline ends. This CDR3 contains 14 residues. Here the CDR3 reads CASSSRGANEKLFF. The CDR3 nucleotides are TGTGCCAGCAGTTCCAGAGGGGCTAATGAAAAACTGTTTTTT.

This clonotype was seen a few times. The genes are TRBV25-1 and TRBJ1-5; possibly TRBD1 for D (6 bases). Trimming cost V 2 bases and J 0 bases, with 20 bases left between them. The CDR3 sequence is 19 residues long. In germline, CDR1 is MGHDK, CDR2 SYGVNS. The CDR3 DNA is TGTGCCAGCAGTGAAAGAACAGGGAGGCGCTGGAGTAGCAATCAGCCCCAGCATTTT. Amino acid sequence: CASSERTGRRWSSNQPQHF.

This clonotype was detected many times. This chain connects TRBV29-1 to TRBJ2-3, with D perhaps TRBD2 (5 bases). The CDR3 loop spans 12 amino acids. V dropped 6 bases and J dropped 6 bases, with 13 bases sitting between them. CDR1 and CDR2 (germline): SQVTM, ANQGSEA. The CDR3 DNA reads as TGCAGCGTGAGCCAAGCGGTGGATACGCAGTATTTT. This gives the protein CSVSQAVDTQYF.

The chain links TRBV6-2 or TRBV6-3 to TRBJ2-1; D is undetermined. Germline CDR1 is MNHEY and CDR2 is SVGEGT. CDR3 length equals 19 residues. The V and J ends lost 0 bases and 0 bases respectively, with 18 bases between them. The CDR3 DNA sequence: TGTGCCAGCAGTTACTCAGATACGGGCCCCTTTAGCTCCTACAATGAGCAGTTCTTC. Amino acid sequence: CASSYSDTGPFSSYNEQFF.

This clonotype was recorded a few times. This chain connects TRBV7-8 to TRBJ2-1; no clear D. Germline values: CDR1 SGHVS, CDR2 FQNEAQ. The V gene lost 5 bases and the J gene lost 10 bases, with 15 bases spanning the gap. This CDR3 has 13 residues. The CDR3 reads CASSPLVGREQFF. In DNA form, the CDR3 reads TGTGCCAGCAGCCCCCTGGTCGGGCGGGAGCAGTTCTTC.

This clonotype appeared many times. The chain couples TRBV6-2 or TRBV6-3 to TRBJ2-2; the match to TRBD2 covers 11 bases. The CDR3 has 16 residues. Trimming cost V 5 bases and J 1 base; bases outside gene matches: 3. Per the germline V gene, CDR1 is MNHEY and CDR2 is SVGEGT. The CDR3 region has the DNA TGTGCCAGCAGTAGACTAGCGGGACGGAACACCGGGGAGCTGTTTTTT. This codes for CASSRLAGRNTGELFF.

V is TRBV20-1 and J is TRBJ2-3; D not certain. The germline V gene encodes CDR1 DFQATT and CDR2 SNEGSKA (reference sequence). The CDR3 consists of 11 residues. Trimming pared 1 base from V and 9 bases from J, leaving 8 bases between. The CDR3 coding sequence is TGCAGTGCTAGAGCGCCTGGCACGCAGTATTTT. As protein: CSARAPGTQYF.

The chain carries TRBV15 and TRBJ2-4, with D maybe TRBD2 (5 bases). Trimming took off 0 bases at V and 0 bases at J, with 6 bases between the two ends. The CDR3 loop spans 15 amino acids. Germline V gene sequence: CDR1 LNHNV, CDR2 YYDKDF (reference sequence). The CDR3 DNA sequence: TGTGCCACCAGCAGAGAGGGAGTAGCCAAAAACATTCAGTACTTC. It yields the protein CATSREGVAKNIQYF.

This clonotype was found a few times. This chain connects TRBV20-1 to TRBJ2-7, with D possibly matching TRBD2 (6 bases). V lost 2 bases, J lost 3 bases, and 8 bases lay in between. This CDR3 region has 12 residues. Looked up from germline, CDR1 is DFQATT and CDR2 is SNEGSKA (reference sequence). CDR3 DNA: TGCAGTGCTAGACAGGAGGGCTACGAGCAGTACTTC. Its protein is CSARQEGYEQYF.

This clonotype was counted between two and nine times. This rearrangement joins TRBV4-3 to TRBJ2-7, with a tentative D call TRBD2 (5 bases). Germline V gene lookup returns CDR1 LGHNA and CDR2 YSLEER. The CDR3 covers 13 residues. The V end was cut by 7 bases, the J end by 2 bases, with 12 bases between. The CDR3 spells CASIPSQAYEQYF. DNA of the CDR3: TGCGCCAGCATCCCTAGCCAGGCCTACGAGCAGTACTTC.

The chain employs TRBV29-1 and TRBJ1-2; unclear D gene. Trimming took off 2 bases at V and 4 bases at J, with 8 bases between the two ends. This CDR3 spans 12 amino acids. Per germline, CDR1 SQVTM and CDR2 ANQGSEA. The DNA of the CDR3 is TGCAGCGTTGAATCGGCGCTCTATGGCTACACCTTC. This translates into CSVESALYGYTF.

The chain joins TRBV5-5 to TRBJ2-1; 10 nucleotides align to TRBD1. The CDR3 length is 15 residues. V shed 3 bases, J shed 0 bases, and the junction held 0 bases outside the gene matches. Germline V gives CDR1 SGHKS, CDR2 YYEKEE (reference sequence). The DNA of the CDR3 is TGTGCCAGCAGCTGGGACAGGGGCTCCTACAATGAGCAGTTCTTC. Translation: CASSWDRGSYNEQFF.

This clonotype was counted a few times. One junction end disagrees with the germline gene, perhaps due to a read error. The genes are TRBV6-2 or TRBV6-3 and TRBJ1-5; D remains unclear. CDR1 is MNHEY and CDR2 is SVGEGT in the germline V gene. The CDR3 extends over 15 amino acids. Here the CDR3 reads CASSYVAARNQPQHF. The CDR3 region has the DNA TGTGCCAGCAGTTACGTAGCAGCCCGCAACCAGCCCCAGCATTTT.

This clonotype occurred many times. The chain is built from TRBV28 and TRBJ2-3; D ambiguous. CDR3 size: 11 residues. Trimming removed 11 bases from V and 0 bases from J, with 6 bases in between. Germline CDR1 is MDHEN and CDR2 is SYDVKM. CDR3 in DNA: TGTGCCTCTCGGAGCACAGATACGCAGTATTTT. Translation: CASRSTDTQYF.

In its sample, this clonotype was seen a few times. The V and J genes are TRBV4-2 and TRBJ2-3; D gene uncertain. Germline CDR1 is LGHNA and CDR2 is YNFKEQ. Trimming removed 0 bases at V and 5 bases at J, with 6 bases between. The CDR3 has 13 residues. The CDR3 here is CASSQDELDTQYF. In DNA form, the CDR3 reads TGTGCCAGCAGCCAAGATGAGTTAGATACGCAGTATTTT.

This clonotype was observed a handful of times. V is TRBV12-3 or TRBV12-4 and J is TRBJ1-1; a possible D gene is TRBD1 (6 bases). V lost 3 bases, J lost 6 bases, and 17 bases lay in between. The CDR3 is 15 residues long. CDR3 amino acids: CASSFRALQGAEAFF. Here the CDR3 DNA reads TGTGCCAGCAGTTTCCGGGCCCTACAGGGTGCTGAAGCTTTCTTT.

This clonotype was detected many times. The gene calls are TRBV12-3 or TRBV12-4 and TRBJ2-5; D is uncertain. V shed 0 bases and J shed 2 bases, with 7 bases lying between them. There are 14 residues in the CDR3. CDR3 loop: CASSLAPQQETQYF. Here the CDR3 DNA reads TGTGCCAGCAGTTTAGCTCCACAGCAAGAGACCCAGTACTTC.

This clonotype was recorded many times. The rearrangement uses TRBV12-3 or TRBV12-4 and TRBJ2-1; D is possibly TRBD1 or TRBD2 (5 bases each). The CDR3 contains 16 residues. V lost 4 bases, J lost 0 bases, and 13 bases lay in between. The CDR3 DNA reads TGTGCCAGCAGTTATCGGGACGGAAGCTCCTACAATGAGCAGTTCTTC. Its translation: CASSYRDGSSYNEQFF.

The chain uses TRBV6-1 and TRBJ2-7; 11 positions match TRBD1. CDR3 length: 14 residues. The V and J ends lost 10 bases and 3 bases, in that order; junction bases with no gene match: 8. Germline V gene lookup returns CDR1 MNHNS and CDR2 SASEGT. DNA of the CDR3: TGTGCCATCAAAAAGGGGACAGGGGGCTACGAGCAGTACTTC. Protein product: CAIKKGTGGYEQYF.

The rearrangement uses TRBV11-1 and TRBJ2-7; D unclear. Between the trimmed V and J ends, which lost 2 bases and 0 bases, there was a span of 20 bases. CDR1 is SGHAT, CDR2 FQDESV, per germline (reference sequence). The CDR3 is made up of 18 amino acids. CDR3: CASSLRPSRSGTSYEQYF. CDR3 sequence (DNA): TGTGCCAGCAGCTTACGACCCTCCCGCTCGGGCACCTCCTACGAGCAGTACTTC.

In its sample, this clonotype was seen many times. The chain is built from TRBV7-2 and TRBJ2-2; 7 nucleotides align to TRBD2. The CDR3 covers 15 residues. The junction had 4 bases not matched to a gene; V was cut back by 1 base and J by 5 bases. Germline V gives CDR1 SGHTA, CDR2 FQGNSA. The CDR3 nucleotides read TGTGCCAGCAGCTTAGACGTGGGAGGGACCGGGGAGCTGTTTTTT. Translated, it gives CASSLDVGGTGELFF.

The rearrangement joins TRBV3-1 to TRBJ2-2; D possibly uses TRBD1 or TRBD2 (7 bases each). Germline assignment: CDR1 LGHDT and CDR2 YNNKEL (reference sequence). The germline V and J ends were trimmed by 8 bases and 7 bases, with 20 bases remaining between them. This CDR3 has 15 residues. The CDR3 DNA is TGTGCCAGCGGAGGGAGGGGGCTTTCTGGCGGGGAGCTGTTTTTT. Translation gives CASGGRGLSGGELFF.